This T cell receptor (beta chain) was profiled in a study of blood T cells in healthy people across ages. The CDR3 loop spans 16 amino acids. Germline values: CDR1 MGHRA, CDR2 YSYEKL. The ends were cut back, 3 bases at V and 3 bases at J, with 15 bases in the middle. Study findings and constraints: Long-lived donors exceeded aged donors in naive CD4+ cells and diversity. A strong correlation was seen between TCR beta diversity and naive T cell percentage. TCR beta diversity, measured per million T cells, fell in a roughly linear way with age.

This clonotype was detected only a few times. Antigen unknown. A second roughly 6 to 12 cycle PCR used barcoded and J-beta primers. From each sample, at least 2.5 million paired-end reads containing CDR3 were obtained. From the 5' RACE reads, TCRdb called clonotypes with MiXCR, one entry per CDR3 protein. The repertoire consists of roughly 1,500,000 distinct CDR3 sequences, with 42% occurring once and the leading ten covering 7% to 9.5%. J is TRBJ2-1 and V is TRBV4-1, with a possible D match to TRBD2 (6 bases). The sequence was obtained from a woman between 18 and 29 years old in good health. The sequencing input was blood. This chain's CDR3 is CASSQGMGLVYNEQFF. CDR3 nucleotides: TGCGCCAGCAGCCAGGGGATGGGACTTGTCTACAATGAGCAGTTCTTC.